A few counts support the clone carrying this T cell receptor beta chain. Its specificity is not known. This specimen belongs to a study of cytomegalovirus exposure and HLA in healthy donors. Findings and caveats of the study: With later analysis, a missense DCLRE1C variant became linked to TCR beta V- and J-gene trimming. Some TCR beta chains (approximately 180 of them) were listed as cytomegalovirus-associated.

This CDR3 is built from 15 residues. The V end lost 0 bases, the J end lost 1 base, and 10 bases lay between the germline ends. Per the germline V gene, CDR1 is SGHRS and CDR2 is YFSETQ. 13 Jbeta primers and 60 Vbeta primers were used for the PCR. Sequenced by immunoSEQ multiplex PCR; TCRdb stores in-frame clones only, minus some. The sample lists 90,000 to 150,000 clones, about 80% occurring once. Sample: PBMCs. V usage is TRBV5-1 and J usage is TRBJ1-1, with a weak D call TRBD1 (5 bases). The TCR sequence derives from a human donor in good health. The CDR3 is CASSLAPRANTEAFF. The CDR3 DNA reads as TGCGCCAGCAGCTTGGCGCCCAGGGCGAACACTGAAGCTTTCTTT.